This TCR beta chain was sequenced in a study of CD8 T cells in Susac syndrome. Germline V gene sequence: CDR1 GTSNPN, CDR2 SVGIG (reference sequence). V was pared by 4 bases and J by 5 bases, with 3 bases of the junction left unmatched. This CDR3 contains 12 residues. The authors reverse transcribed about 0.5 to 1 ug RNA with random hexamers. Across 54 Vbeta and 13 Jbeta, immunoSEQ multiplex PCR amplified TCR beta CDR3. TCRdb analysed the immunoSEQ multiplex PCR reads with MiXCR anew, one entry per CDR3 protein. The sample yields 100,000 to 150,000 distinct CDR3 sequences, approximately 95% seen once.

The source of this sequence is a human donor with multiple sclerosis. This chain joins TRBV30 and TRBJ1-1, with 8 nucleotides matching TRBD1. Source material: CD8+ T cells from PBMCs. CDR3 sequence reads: CAWTGGWTEAFF. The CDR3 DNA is TGTGCCTGGACAGGGGGCTGGACTGAAGCTTTCTTT. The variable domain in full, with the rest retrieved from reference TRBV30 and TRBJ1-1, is SQTIHQWPATLVQPVGSPLSLECTVEGTSNPNLYWYRQAAGRGLQLLFYSVGIGQISSEVPQNLSASRPQDRQFILSSKKLLLSDSGFYLCAWTGGWTEAFFGQGTRLTVV.